This T cell receptor (beta chain) was documented in a study of spatial heterogeneity in lung cancer. Study-wide points: Among blood samples, ubiquitous expanded tumor TCRs appeared more at resection than at follow-up.

Time point indicated: sample taken at primary tumor resection. The donors, fewer than 95 patients with untreated early-stage non-small cell lung cancer, provided the samples. Whole RNA obtained from tumor, nontumor lung or frozen PBMC underwent sequencing without sorting. In its sample, this clonotype was seen a few times. Its antigen remains unidentified. MiXCR was run by TCRdb on the 5' RACE reads, yielding one entry per CDR3 protein. The sample shows tens of thousands of distinct CDR3 sequences, about 5% of them seen only once. The CDR3 loop spans 19 amino acids. Germline V gene sequence: CDR1 MGHRA, CDR2 YSYEKL. V lost 0 bases and J lost 4, with 25 bases in between.

The sequence came from a female donor with early-stage non-small cell lung cancer. This specimen was PBMCs, taken at surgery. This sequence joins TRBV4-1 and TRBJ2-7, with D possibly TRBD2 on 6 matching bases. CDR3 amino acids: CASSQDRDSVAARGYEQYF. The CDR3, as DNA: TGCGCCAGCAGCCAAGACCGCGACTCCGTTGCGGCGCGGGGATACGAGCAGTACTTC.